This T cell receptor (beta chain) was sequenced during a study of blood T cell repertoires in COVID-19. Study summary: T cells, B-cell-depleted T cells, or PBMCs provided the cDNA or gDNA that served as material.

Generated by immunoSEQ multiplex PCR, the TCRdb table keeps only in-frame clones and is missing some. The sample holds roughly 310,000 clones, around 90% seen once. The CDR3 is 15 residues long. The germline V gene has CDR1 SGHTS and CDR2 YDEGEE. Trimming cost V 4 bases and J 3 bases, with 14 bases left between them. The sample was PBMCs or T cells enriched from blood (not recorded which). This TCR was sampled from a man aged 55 to 69 who had recovered from COVID-19. This chain uses TRBV5-8 with TRBJ1-5, with D possibly matching TRBD1 (6 bases). Here the CDR3 reads CASSPGKGVNQPQHF. CDR3 bases: TGTGCCAGCAGCCCTGGCAAGGGGGTCAATCAGCCCCAGCATTTT.